These 26 T cell receptor beta chains were all obtained from the same sample, sequenced in a study of blood T cells in healthy people across ages. Sample-barcoded 5' priming and a J-beta primer mix drove a second PCR of roughly 6 to 12 cycles. TCRdb analysed the 5' RACE reads with MiXCR anew, one entry per CDR3 protein. The sample lists hundreds of thousands of distinct CDR3 sequences; more than 45% were seen once. Sequenced: blood. These receptors were taken from a man aged 30 to 39 in good health.

The chain has TRBV11-2 and TRBJ1-1; no clear D gene. Trimming took off 5 bases at V and 5 bases at J, with 15 bases between the two ends. This CDR3 has 14 amino acids. Germline assignment: CDR1 SGHAT and CDR2 FQNNGV. The CDR3 bases are TGTGCCAGCAGCCCACGAGCGGGCGGAACTGAAGCTTTCTTT. This gives the protein CASSPRAGGTEAFF.

This chain links TRBV20-1 with TRBJ2-1; D is uncertain. This CDR3 is built from 12 residues. Germline values: CDR1 DFQATT, CDR2 SNEGSKA (reference sequence). Trimming removed 0 bases at V and 6 bases at J, with 6 bases between. The CDR3 sequence is CSARDRSNEQFF. The CDR3 bases are TGCAGTGCTAGAGATAGGAGCAATGAGCAGTTCTTC.

DNA of the CDR3: TGTGCCAGCAGCCGATCGGGCCGGGACAGTGAAGCTTTCTTT. Residues: CASSRSGRDSEAFF. This rearrangement joins TRBV3-1 to TRBJ1-1, with TRBD1 matching 7 bases. V lost 4 bases, J lost 7 bases, and 9 bases stayed unmatched. This CDR3 region has 14 residues. Germline CDR1 LGHDT, CDR2 YNNKEL (reference sequence).

This clonotype was counted a single time. The CDR3 nucleotides are TGTGCCAGCAGTGAGGAAGGGCTTTGGGGTGGCTACACCTTC. Translation: CASSEEGLWGGYTF. The V call is TRBV25-1, the J call TRBJ1-2; no clear D. V dropped 3 bases and J dropped 7 bases, with 15 bases sitting between them. CDR1 is MGHDK, CDR2 SYGVNS, per germline. This CDR3 is built from 14 residues.

The rearrangement joins TRBV7-9 to TRBJ1-2; D remains ambiguous. V dropped 2 bases and J dropped 5 bases, with 12 bases sitting between them. Germline V CDR1 and CDR2: SEHNR, FQNEAQ (reference sequence). The CDR3 extends over 14 amino acids. The CDR3 spells CASSLSGLGYGYTF. In DNA, the CDR3 is TGTGCCAGCAGCTTAAGCGGGCTAGGGTATGGCTACACCTTC.

The chain combines TRBV7-9 with TRBJ2-3; TRBD1 agrees at 9 bases. Germline V gives CDR1 SEHNR, CDR2 FQNEAQ (reference sequence). Trimming took 5 bases from V and 2 from J; bases not matched to a gene: 8. This CDR3 spans 16 amino acids. The CDR3 is CASSPLTGGITDTQYF. As DNA, the CDR3 is TGTGCCAGCAGCCCGTTGACAGGGGGAATCACAGATACGCAGTATTTT.

The genes are TRBV10-3 and TRBJ1-2, with D uncertain. V lost 4 bases, J lost 8 bases, and 20 bases lay in between. Looked up from germline, CDR1 is ENHRY and CDR2 is SYGVKD. The CDR3 is 15 residues long. CDR3 in amino acids: CAISGEASPGVGYTF. The DNA for the CDR3 is TGTGCCATCAGTGGGGAGGCCTCCCCCGGGGTAGGCTACACCTTC.

V and J are TRBV5-1 and TRBJ2-3; no reliable D call. V lost 0 bases, J lost 4 bases, and 9 bases lay in between. The CDR3 length is 14 residues. Germline V gene data show CDR1 as SGHRS and CDR2 as YFSETQ. CDR3 DNA: TGCGCCAGCAGCTTGGGGTCCCAGGCAGATACGCAGTATTTT. Translating it yields CASSLGSQADTQYF.

The chain employs TRBV7-6 and TRBJ2-5, with unresolved D. The better agreement between TRBJ2-7 and the DNA end casts doubt on the J call. The CDR3 is 16 amino acids. Germline CDR1 SGHVS, CDR2 FNYEAQ. CDR3 sequence reads: CASSPTGPLPTHEQYF. The CDR3 nucleotides read TGTGCCAGCAGCCCCACCGGACCACTTCCTACCCACGAGCAGTACTTC.

The J gene is TRBJ2-1, the V gene TRBV10-3, with 8 bases matching TRBD2. This CDR3 is built from 12 residues. V dropped 7 bases and J dropped 8; count of bases not matched to a gene: 4. The germline CDR1 and CDR2 sequences are ENHRY and SYGVKD. The CDR3 here is CAIKGSGDEQFF. The CDR3 DNA is TGTGCCATCAAGGGTAGCGGGGATGAGCAGTTCTTC.

The chain links TRBV28 to TRBJ2-5, with a weak D call TRBD2 (5 bases). The DNA matches TRBJ2-7 better at its end, which makes the J call doubtful. This CDR3 has 15 amino acids. Per the germline V gene, CDR1 is MDHEN and CDR2 is SYDVKM. DNA of the CDR3: TGTGCCAGCAGTCTACTAGACCCGTTCAGCTACGAGCAGTACTTC. Translation: CASSLLDPFSYEQYF.

The sample holds a few counts of this clonotype. The rearrangement uses TRBV30 and TRBJ2-1, with 9 bases fitting TRBD2. V shed 0 bases and J 9 bases; nucleotides not matched to a gene: 6. This CDR3 spans 14 amino acids. Germline loops: CDR1 GTSNPN, CDR2 SVGIG (reference sequence). The CDR3 here is CAWSVPSGTGEQFF. The CDR3 nucleotides read TGTGCCTGGAGTGTACCTAGCGGGACTGGTGAGCAGTTCTTC. Combining the CDR3 with reference TRBV30 and TRBJ2-1 gives the whole variable domain SQTIHQWPATLVQPVGSPLSLECTVEGTSNPNLYWYRQAAGRGLQLLFYSVGIGQISSEVPQNLSASRPQDRQFILSSKKLLLSDSGFYLCAWSVPSGTGEQFFGPGTRLTVL.

This chain joins TRBV7-2 and TRBJ1-4, with D unresolved. This CDR3 comprises 15 residues. Per the germline V gene, CDR1 is SGHTA and CDR2 is FQGNSA. Trimming stripped 6 bases from V and 0 bases from J, with 11 bases between. This CDR3 reads CASRKMSATNEKLFF. The CDR3 DNA sequence: TGTGCCAGCAGAAAAATGAGCGCAACTAATGAAAAACTGTTTTTT.

This clonotype was recorded a few times. V usage is TRBV5-1 and J usage is TRBJ2-3, with D possibly TRBD1 on 5 matching bases. V was cut by 0 bases and J by 1 base, with 9 bases left in between. CDR1 and CDR2 from the germline V gene are SGHRS and YFSETQ. The CDR3 consists of 15 residues. The CDR3 coding sequence is TGCGCCAGCAGCTTGGAAGGGGCCCGCACAGATACGCAGTATTTT. Protein sequence: CASSLEGARTDTQYF. Variable domain in full (rest from reference TRBV5-1 and TRBJ2-3): KAGVTQTPRYLIKTRGQQVTLSCSPISGHRSVSWYQQTPGQGLQFLFEYFSETQRNKGNFPGRFSGRQFSNSRSEMNVSTLELGDSALYLCASSLEGARTDTQYFGPGTRLTVL.

The rearrangement links TRBV28 to TRBJ1-5; 7 bases are shared with TRBD1. Germline trimming cut 11 bases from V and 6 bases from J; bases unmatched to any gene: 16. CDR1 is MDHEN, CDR2 SYDVKM, per germline. The CDR3 has 15 amino acids. This chain's CDR3 is CASKQGSSPGQPQHF. The CDR3 DNA reads as TGTGCCTCCAAACAGGGGTCCTCCCCGGGTCAGCCCCAGCATTTT.

The chain uses TRBV20-1 and TRBJ2-5; 9 positions agree with TRBD2. The J call could be wrong; TRBJ2-7 is a better fit for the DNA end. The CDR3 consists of 15 residues. CDR1 DFQATT and CDR2 SNEGSKA come from the germline V gene (reference sequence). The CDR3: CSASSPLAGAGEQYF. The CDR3 DNA sequence: TGCAGTGCTAGCTCCCCCTTAGCGGGAGCGGGCGAGCAGTACTTC.

The V and J genes are TRBV20-1 and TRBJ2-3, with 8 bases that match TRBD2. Germline loops: CDR1 DFQATT, CDR2 SNEGSKA (reference sequence). V lost 5 bases to trimming and J lost 5 bases; unmatched junction nucleotides: 9. The CDR3 contains 14 residues. The CDR3 coding sequence is TGCAGTGCTCCGGAGGGACTAGACGGAGATACGCAGTATTTT. Translated: CSAPEGLDGDTQYF.

V is TRBV29-1 and J is TRBJ1-1, with unresolved D. V lost 7 bases to trimming and J lost 1 base, with 10 bases between them. The CDR3 loop spans 12 amino acids. Germline lookup yields CDR1 SQVTM and CDR2 ANQGSEA. The chain's CDR3 is CSAGAGNTEAFF. In DNA form, the CDR3 reads TGCAGCGCAGGTGCCGGGAACACTGAAGCTTTCTTT.

This clonotype was detected many times. This chain joins TRBV18 and TRBJ2-3, with D tentatively TRBD1 or TRBD2 (5 bases each). Germline-derived CDR1 and CDR2 are KGHSH and LQKENI. The CDR3 is 15 amino acids. The V gene lost 0 bases and the J gene lost 6 bases, with 13 bases spanning the gap. The CDR3 loop is CASSPPRDGPDTQYF. The CDR3 coding sequence is TGTGCCAGCTCACCACCCCGGGACGGCCCCGATACGCAGTATTTT.

The rearrangement joins TRBV5-6 to TRBJ1-1; D remains unclear. The CDR3 runs 14 residues. Looked up from germline, CDR1 is SGHDT and CDR2 is YYEEEE. V lost 3 bases and J lost 1, with 10 bases in between. The CDR3 region is CASSSPGPNTEAFF. For the CDR3, the DNA is TGTGCCAGCAGCTCCCCGGGCCCGAACACTGAAGCTTTCTTT.

This clonotype was seen a few times. The genes are TRBV6-5 and TRBJ1-2, with D perhaps matching TRBD1 (5 bases). This CDR3 region has 14 residues. Germline values: CDR1 MNHEY, CDR2 SVGAGI. Trimming removed 4 bases at V and 4 bases at J, with 13 bases between. Written as DNA, the CDR3 is TGTGCCAGCAGTTCCGACAGACCGCCCTATGGCTACACCTTC. Protein product: CASSSDRPPYGYTF.

This sequence joins TRBV28 and TRBJ2-1; perhaps TRBD1 as D (6 bases). Trimming left V 4 bases short and J 4 bases short, with 17 bases between. The CDR3 covers 16 residues. The V gene's germline CDR1 is MDHEN and CDR2 SYDVKM. Here the CDR3 reads CASSSRADSPYNEQFF. In nucleotides, the CDR3 is TGTGCCAGCAGTTCTCGAGCGGACAGCCCGTACAATGAGCAGTTCTTC. Drawing the rest from reference TRBV28 and TRBJ2-1, the complete variable domain is DVKVTQSSRYLVKRTGEKVFLECVQDMDHENMFWYRQDPGLGLRLIYFSYDVKMKEKGDIPEGYSVSREKKERFSLILESASTNQTSMYLCASSSRADSPYNEQFFGPGTRLTVL.

The chain carries TRBV12-3 or TRBV12-4 and TRBJ2-5; D possibly uses TRBD1 or TRBD2 (5 bases each). The length of the CDR3 is 15 residues. Trimming left V 3 bases short and J 11 bases short, with 22 bases between. The CDR3: CASSLGQGVRIGQYF. CDR3 DNA sequence: TGTGCCAGCAGTTTGGGGCAGGGAGTACGGATCGGGCAGTACTTC.

V is TRBV29-1 and J is TRBJ2-5, with 10 bases matching TRBD2. From germline, CDR1 is SQVTM and CDR2 ANQGSEA. V shed 3 bases and J 7 bases; nucleotides not matched to a gene: 14. The CDR3 covers 16 residues. The CDR3 coding sequence is TGCAGCGTTGAGCTACTGGAGCGGGGGGGCTCCGGGACCCAGTACTTC. This translates into CSVELLERGGSGTQYF.

This clonotype was seen a handful of times. V usage is TRBV3-1 and J usage is TRBJ2-7; D is possibly TRBD1 (5 bases). V dropped 1 base and J dropped 7 bases, with 20 bases sitting between them. The CDR3 is made up of 16 amino acids. CDR1 is LGHDT, CDR2 YNNKEL, per germline (reference sequence). As DNA, the CDR3 is TGTGCCAGCAGCCAAGTCCCGCGACAGCCCAGAGGAGAGCAGTACTTC. It yields the protein CASSQVPRQPRGEQYF.

The chain couples TRBV7-2 to TRBJ2-4; 8 bases are shared with TRBD2. The last part of the DNA fits TRBJ2-7 better; the J call may be wrong. CDR1 and CDR2 from the germline V gene are SGHTA and FQGNSA. The CDR3 sequence is 14 residues long. The chain's CDR3 is CASSLDSGSNEQYF. The CDR3, as DNA: TGTGCCAGCAGCTTGGACAGCGGGAGTAACGAGCAGTACTTC.